One and the same sample provided the 27 T cell receptor beta chains below, sequenced in a study of blood T cell repertoires in COVID-19. Measured with immunoSEQ multiplex PCR; TCRdb has only the in-frame clones, and not every one. The sample lists approximately 70,000 clones, 91% occurring once. The specimen was peripheral blood. The receptor source for this set is a man aged 35-49 years with COVID-19, enrolled during active disease.

The chain employs TRBV6-5 and TRBJ1-4, with D perhaps matching TRBD1 (5 bases). V lost 5 bases, J lost 8 bases, and 12 bases lay in between. This CDR3 comprises 13 residues. In germline, CDR1 is MNHEY, CDR2 SVGAGI. CDR3 nucleotide sequence: TGTGCCAGCAGTCAAAACCGGGGGGAAAAACTGTTTTTT. This translates into CASSQNRGEKLFF.

V and J are TRBV6-5 and TRBJ1-2, with a tentative D call TRBD1 (5 bases). This CDR3 has 12 amino acids. V was cut by 6 bases and J by 7 bases, with 12 bases left in between. From germline, CDR1 is MNHEY and CDR2 SVGAGI. The CDR3 DNA is TGTGCCAGCAGCAGGGTTGGCGGTGGCTACACCTTC. It yields the protein CASSRVGGGYTF.

The J gene is TRBJ2-1, the V gene TRBV25-1; 7 positions agree with TRBD2. J gave up 2 bases and V 8 bases, and 0 bases lay outside the gene matches. CDR3 length equals 12 residues. Germline V lookup: CDR1 MGHDK, CDR2 SYGVNS. The DNA for the CDR3 is TGTGCCAGCCTAGCGGCCTACAATGAGCAGTTCTTC. Translating gives CASLAAYNEQFF.

The V call is TRBV5-1, the J call TRBJ2-2; TRBD1 is a possible D gene (6 bases). V gave up 5 bases and J gave up 7 bases, with 12 bases separating them. Germline assignment: CDR1 SGHRS and CDR2 YFSETQ. CDR3 length: 13 amino acids. CDR3 bases: TGCGCCAGCAGGAACAGGGAAATCGGGGAGCTGTTTTTT. Protein product: CASRNREIGELFF.

This chain's CDR3 is CASRIAYTGELFF. CDR3 DNA: TGTGCCAGTAGGATTGCGTACACCGGGGAGCTGTTTTTT. The chain joins TRBV19 to TRBJ2-2; no reliable D call. The germline V gene has CDR1 LNHDA and CDR2 SQIVND (reference sequence). This CDR3 is built from 13 residues. Trimming stripped 6 bases from V and 3 bases from J, with 8 bases between.

The rearrangement joins TRBV3-1 (or the pseudogene TRBV3-2) to TRBJ2-1; 13 bases map to TRBD2. Germline assignment: CDR1 LGHDT and CDR2 YNNKEL (reference sequence). V lost 3 bases and J lost 7; bases outside the gene matches: 3. The CDR3 extends over 15 amino acids. The chain's CDR3 is CASSQWGLAGNEQFF. The DNA for the CDR3 is TGTGCCAGCAGCCAGTGGGGACTAGCGGGAAATGAGCAGTTCTTC.

The J gene is TRBJ1-6, the V gene TRBV6-5; possibly TRBD1 for D (6 bases). Between the trimmed V and J ends, which lost 6 bases and 7 bases, there was a span of 10 bases. Looked up from germline, CDR1 is MNHEY and CDR2 is SVGAGI. CDR3 size: 13 residues. The CDR3 sequence: CASRDSVNSPLHF. DNA of the CDR3: TGTGCCAGCAGGGACAGCGTGAATTCACCCCTCCACTTT.

This chain joins TRBV7-2 and TRBJ2-7, with D possibly TRBD2 on 5 matching bases. This CDR3 is 17 amino acids long. V lost 1 base and J lost 0, with 16 bases in between. From germline, CDR1 is SGHTA and CDR2 FQGNSA. Written as DNA, the CDR3 is TGTGCCAGCAGCTTAGATGGAGGAGGCGGACCCTCCTACGAGCAGTACTTC. Protein sequence: CASSLDGGGGPSYEQYF.

The chain recombines TRBV3-1 (or the pseudogene TRBV3-2) with TRBJ1-1, with TRBD1 matching over 11 bases. The CDR3 has 15 amino acids. The V gene end was trimmed by 4 bases and the J gene end by 1 base; junction bases not matched to a gene: 2. CDR1 LGHDT and CDR2 YNNKEL come from the germline V gene (reference sequence). CDR3 region: CASSRGQGGNTEAFF. Here the CDR3 DNA reads TGTGCCAGCAGCCGGGGACAGGGGGGGAACACTGAAGCTTTCTTT.

V usage is TRBV29-1 and J usage is TRBJ2-1, with D maybe TRBD1 (5 bases). Per the germline V gene, CDR1 is SQVTM and CDR2 is ANQGSEA. The CDR3 is made up of 13 amino acids. Trimming pared 7 bases from V and 3 bases from J, leaving 13 bases between. The chain's CDR3 is CSALGRVYNEQFF. The CDR3 DNA reads as TGCAGCGCTCTAGGCAGGGTCTACAATGAGCAGTTCTTC.

The chain couples TRBV7-7 to TRBJ2-3; 8 nucleotides agree with TRBD2. The ends lost 4 bases at V and 5 bases at J; junction bases unmatched: 5. CDR1 and CDR2 from the germline V gene are SSHAT and FNYEAQ (reference sequence). The CDR3 is 14 residues long. The CDR3 sequence: CASSSRGEGDTQYF. The DNA for the CDR3 is TGTGCCAGCAGCTCGCGGGGGGAGGGAGATACGCAGTATTTT.

This chain joins TRBV10-2 and TRBJ2-3; 11 bases align to TRBD1. The CDR3 is 18 amino acids. The trim removed 0 bases at V and 0 bases at J, leaving 5 bases unmatched. Looked up from germline, CDR1 is WSHSY and CDR2 is SAAADI. The CDR3 nucleotides are TGCGCCAGCAGTGAGTCTGGGACAGGGGGGGTCAGCACAGATACGCAGTATTTT. This encodes CASSESGTGGVSTDTQYF.

This rearrangement joins TRBV11-2 to TRBJ2-4; D perhaps matches TRBD2 (5 bases). V was trimmed by 1 base and J by 2 bases, leaving 6 bases between them. The CDR3 contains 14 residues. Germline V CDR1 and CDR2: SGHAT, FQNNGV. CDR3 protein: CASSLGGTKNIQYF. In DNA, the CDR3 is TGTGCCAGCAGCTTAGGAGGGACCAAAAACATTCAGTACTTC.

Regarding this clone: One end of the junction does not line up with germline, which may come from a read error. The chain carries TRBV29-1 and TRBJ2-2; a weak D match, TRBD1 (6 bases). The CDR3 has 15 residues. CDR1 SQVTM and CDR2 ANQGSEA come from the germline V gene. The DNA for the CDR3 is TGCAGCGTCGAAGGACAGTCCTTGAACACCGGGGAGCTGTTTTTT. Translating gives CSVEGQSLNTGELFF.

This clone was seen just once. The genes are TRBV2 and TRBJ2-3; 10 nucleotides agree with TRBD2. With V trimmed by 6 bases and J by 1 base, 4 bases remained unmatched. Looked up from germline, CDR1 is SNHLY and CDR2 is FYNNEI. CDR3 length equals 15 residues. This chain's CDR3 is CASSPLAGGTDTQYF. CDR3 DNA sequence: TGTGCCAGCAGCCCCCTAGCGGGGGGCACAGATACGCAGTATTTT.

The chain joins TRBV3-1 (or the pseudogene TRBV3-2) to TRBJ2-3, with D tentatively TRBD1 (6 bases). V lost 6 bases to trimming and J lost 5 bases, with 15 bases between them. The CDR3 loop spans 14 amino acids. From germline, CDR1 is LGHDT and CDR2 YNNKEL (reference sequence). CDR3 in DNA: TGTGCCAGCAGGAGGGGGAGCGGTGGAGATACGCAGTATTTT. It codes for CASRRGSGGDTQYF.

J is TRBJ2-3 and V is TRBV2; 11 bases agree with TRBD2. The junction had 5 bases not matched to a gene; V was cut back by 1 base and J by 5 bases. This CDR3 is built from 16 residues. Germline V CDR1 and CDR2: SNHLY, FYNNEI. CDR3 coding DNA: TGTGCCAGCAGTGAAGGTAGCGGGGGGGCCGTAGATACGCAGTATTTT. As protein: CASSEGSGGAVDTQYF.

The sample holds one count of this clone. The chain links TRBV30 to TRBJ1-2; TRBD1 matches at 9 bases. CDR1 GTSNPN and CDR2 SVGIG come from the germline V gene (reference sequence). The CDR3 length is 13 residues. With V trimmed by 5 bases and J by 7 bases, 8 bases remained unmatched. CDR3 sequence reads: CAWGTGRGFGYTF. CDR3 bases: TGTGCCTGGGGGACAGGGCGAGGTTTTGGCTACACCTTC.

The chain uses TRBV5-6 and TRBJ2-5; possible D gene TRBD1, 6 bases. The germline V gene has CDR1 SGHDT and CDR2 YYEEEE. There are 15 residues in the CDR3. V was trimmed by 4 bases and J by 4 bases, leaving 17 bases between them. The CDR3 sequence is CASSTTAGTPETQYF. CDR3 DNA: TGTGCCAGCAGCACAACTGCCGGGACACCAGAGACCCAGTACTTC.

The V gene is TRBV24-1, the J gene TRBJ2-5; the D gene is possibly TRBD2 (5 bases). With 1 base removed from V and 5 bases from J, the gap between germline ends came to 16 bases. Germline CDR1 reads KGHDR; CDR2 reads SFDVKD. The CDR3 consists of 16 residues. The CDR3 loop is CATSDFSGRGRETQYF. CDR3 bases: TGTGCCACCAGTGATTTTTCCGGTCGGGGAAGGGAGACCCAGTACTTC.

V is TRBV12-5 and J is TRBJ1-5, with 9 bases lining up with TRBD1. Germline-derived CDR1 and CDR2 are LGHNT and FRNRAP. J lost 5 bases, V lost 7 bases, and 9 bases had no gene match. The CDR3 spans 15 residues. CDR3 coding DNA: TGTGCTAGTGCCCTAGGGACAGGGTTTGATCAGCCCCAGCATTTT. This gives the protein CASALGTGFDQPQHF. The full variable domain, in which reference TRBV12-5 and TRBJ1-5 provide the parts outside the CDR3, is DARVTQTPRHKVTEMGQEVTMRCQPILGHNTVFWYRQTMMQGLELLAYFRNRAPLDDSGMPKDRFSAEMPDATLATLKIQPSEPRDSAVYFCASALGTGFDQPQHFGDGTRLSIL.

This rearrangement joins TRBV5-4 to TRBJ1-2; 7 positions match TRBD1. Unmatched junction bases numbered 15, after V lost 10 bases and J lost 3 bases. The germline gives CDR1 SGHNT, CDR2 YYREEE (reference sequence). This CDR3 contains 15 residues. CDR3 sequence (DNA): TGTGCCGCCGGTCACGGAGGGCAGGGGGACTATGGCTACACCTTC. Its protein is CAAGHGGQGDYGYTF.

V and J are TRBV10-1 and TRBJ1-5; D is possibly TRBD1 (6 bases). The CDR3 is made up of 14 amino acids. The germline CDR1 and CDR2 sequences are WNHNN and SYGVQD (reference sequence). V lost 4 bases and J 6 bases, leaving 13 bases between the germline ends. This CDR3 reads CASSAYKGGQPQHF. CDR3 sequence (DNA): TGCGCCAGCAGTGCCTACAAAGGGGGTCAGCCCCAGCATTTT.

This clone was observed once. V gene TRBV15 combines with J gene TRBJ1-6; D is uncertain. CDR1 and CDR2 (germline): LNHNV, YYDKDF (reference sequence). V was pared by 6 bases and J by 7 bases, with 13 bases between. CDR3 size: 14 residues. Here the CDR3 reads CATRRPGRNSPLHF. The DNA of the CDR3 is TGTGCCACCAGGAGACCGGGTCGCAATTCACCCCTCCACTTT. The full variable domain, with the rest looked up from reference TRBV15 and TRBJ1-6, is DAMVIQNPRYQVTQFGKPVTLSCSQTLNHNVMYWYQQKSSQAPKLLFHYYDKDFNNEADTPDNFQSRRPNTSFCFLDIRSPGLGDTAMYLCATRRPGRNSPLHFGNGTRLTVT.

V and J are TRBV2 and TRBJ2-7; perhaps TRBD1 as D (5 bases). This CDR3 has 13 residues. Between the trimmed V and J ends, which lost 6 bases and 2 bases, there was a span of 11 bases. The germline gives CDR1 SNHLY, CDR2 FYNNEI. CDR3 in DNA: TGTGCCAGCAGGACGACAGTCGCCTACGAGCAGTACTTC. Translated: CASRTTVAYEQYF.

The chain couples TRBV7-9 to TRBJ1-5; 8 nucleotides line up with TRBD1. CDR3 length equals 17 residues. CDR1 and CDR2 (germline): SEHNR, FQNEAQ (reference sequence). After removal of 5 bases from V and 5 bases from J, the junction contained 14 bases not matched to a gene. CDR3: CASSDGDRLNTYQPQHF. The DNA for the CDR3 is TGTGCCAGCAGCGACGGGGACAGGCTGAATACATATCAGCCCCAGCATTTT.

This rearrangement joins TRBV15 to TRBJ2-2; 8 bases line up with TRBD2. CDR3 size: 18 residues. Germline lookup yields CDR1 LNHNV and CDR2 YYDKDF (reference sequence). J gave up 5 bases and V 3 bases, and 14 bases lay outside the gene matches. CDR3 in DNA: TGTGCCACCAGCAGGGGACGGGGGGGAGGAATGAGAACCGGGGAGCTGTTTTTT. Translated: CATSRGRGGGMRTGELFF.